These T cell receptor beta chains were read from a single sample in a study of shared clonotypes between healthy human individuals. Data came from immunoSEQ multiplex PCR; TCRdb stores just in-frame clones and leaves some out. The table includes about 460,000 clones, about 74% detected once. Source material: PBMCs. These receptors were obtained from a woman in her thirties or forties in good health. Some clones in this sample may be carry-over from other donors' samples. CDR3s include the opening cysteine and the closing phenylalanine or tryptophan. The D gene is left open where the match is weak. Not every row has a clone size; where given, it reads once, few, many or a size class.

D gene,clone size,V gene,J gene,CDR3 DNA,CDR3 protein
TRBD1,many,TRBV18,TRBJ2-7,TGTGCCAGCTCACCATCCGGGACAGGGGGCGGCTACGAGCAGTACTTC,CASSPSGTGGGYEQYF
NA,once,TRBV19,TRBJ2-1,TGTGCCACGGACAAGAGATACAATGAGCAGTTCTTC,CATDKRYNEQFF
TRBD2,NA,TRBV29-1,TRBJ2-7,TGCAGCGTTGAAGGACTAGCGGGAGGAATCCCTGAAGAGCAGTACTTC,CSVEGLAGGIPEEQYF
NA,NA,TRBV7-3,TRBJ2-3,TGTGCCAGCAGCTTACATGCGAGCACAGATACGCAGTATTTT,CASSLHASTDTQYF
NA,NA,TRBV21-1,TRBJ2-2,TGTGCCAGCAGCAAAGGGTGGAGGCTAGCGGGAGCTACCACCGGGGAGCTGTTTTTT,CASSKGWRLAGATTGELFF
TRBD1,many,TRBV27,TRBJ2-7,TGTGCCAGCAGTTCGGGGACAGCTTTTTCCTACGAGCAGTACTTC,CASSSGTAFSYEQYF
TRBD2,NA,TRBV28,TRBJ2-7,TGTGCCAGCAGTCCCAATCCCAGCGGGAGGGACGAGCAGTACTTC,CASSPNPSGRDEQYF
TRBD1,NA,TRBV6-1,TRBJ2-5,TGTGCCAGCAGTGAGTTACAGGGGGGAGAGACCCAGTACTTC,CASSELQGGETQYF
NA,NA,TRBV28,TRBJ2-7,TGTGCCAGCAGTTTGGGTTCCGCCACCCCCTACGAGCAGTACTTC,CASSLGSATPYEQYF
NA,NA,TRBV9,TRBJ2-5,TGTGCCAGCAGCGTAGAAGAGACCCAGTACTTC,CASSVEETQYF
NA,once,TRBV5-4,TRBJ2-6,TGTGCCAGCAGCTTGGGGCCCACTGGGGCCAACGTCCTGACTTTC,CASSLGPTGANVLTF
NA,NA,TRBV7-6,TRBJ1-4,TGTGCCAGCAGCTTAGGGCAGGGCGTCCGTGAAAAACTGTTTTTT,CASSLGQGVREKLFF
TRBD1,NA,TRBV5-1,TRBJ2-7,TGCGCCAGCAGCTTGGGGACAGGAGGCTACGAGCAGTACTTC,CASSLGTGGYEQYF
TRBD2,many,TRBV9,TRBJ2-7,TGTGCCAGCAGCGTAGCCAGCGGGAGTGCCTACGAGCAGTACTTC,CASSVASGSAYEQYF
NA,NA,TRBV7-2,TRBJ2-5,TGTGCCAGCAGCCGTGACCGCGACTACCAAGAGACCCAGTACTTC,CASSRDRDYQETQYF
TRBD1,few,TRBV28,TRBJ1-1,TGTGCCAGCAGCCGGACAGGAGTTATGAACACTGAAGCTTTCTTT,CASSRTGVMNTEAFF
NA,NA,TRBV5-1,TRBJ2-3,TGCGCCAGCAGCTCCCGCGCGAACACAGATACGCAGTATTTT,CASSSRANTDTQYF
NA,once,TRBV5-4,TRBJ2-7,TGTGCCAGCAGCCGAAAGGGATATTCAGTGCAGTACTTC,CASSRKGYSVQYF
TRBD2,many,TRBV6-5,TRBJ2-7,TGTGCCAGCAGTTACTCTGCGGGAGGTTCGGACGAGCAGTACTTC,CASSYSAGGSDEQYF
TRBD2,few,TRBV30,TRBJ2-1,TGTGCCTGGGGGGGGGACGGTGAGCAGTTCTTC,CAWGGDGEQFF
NA,once,TRBV28,TRBJ2-7,TGTGCCACTAGGCTAGCAGATTTCAAGCAGTACTTC,CATRLADFKQYF
NA,NA,TRBV7-2,TRBJ2-3,TGTGCCAGCAGCTTAGAGGGAGCATTTTGGGGCACAGATACGCAGTATTTT,CASSLEGAFWGTDTQYF
NA,NA,TRBV6-1,TRBJ1-3,TGTGCCAGCAGTGAAGGGCCCTTCTCTGGAAACACCATATATTTT,CASSEGPFSGNTIYF
TRBD1,NA,TRBV9,TRBJ2-7,TGTGCCAGCAGCACCGGGACAGGCGGGACCTACGAGCAGTACTTC,CASSTGTGGTYEQYF
NA,NA,TRBV28,TRBJ1-2,TGTGCCAGCAGACCCCCCGGGAGAGGCTACACCTTC,CASRPPGRGYTF
TRBD1,NA,TRBV6-1,TRBJ2-2,TGTGCCAGCAGTCCGGGACAGGGGTTGCCCGGGGAGCTGTTTTTT,CASSPGQGLPGELFF
TRBD2,once,TRBV28,TRBJ2-3,TGTGCCAGCACATCTTGGACTAGCGCAGCAGATACGCAGTATTTT,CASTSWTSAADTQYF
NA,many,TRBV4-2,TRBJ2-6,TGTGCCAGCAGCCAAGATACGGGGGCCAACGTCCTGACTTTC,CASSQDTGANVLTF
TRBD1,NA,TRBV27,TRBJ1-2,TGTGCCAGCAGTTCGACAGGGCTATATGGAGGCTACACCTTC,CASSSTGLYGGYTF
NA,NA,TRBV10-2,TRBJ1-3,TGCGCCAGCCTTGGACCTGGAAACACCATATATTTT,CASLGPGNTIYF
TRBD2,NA,TRBV7-3,TRBJ2-1,TGTGCCAGCAGCTTAGGACTAGCCAGCGATGAGCAGTTCTTC,CASSLGLASDEQFF
NA,NA,TRBV16,TRBJ1-2,TGTGCCAGCAGCCAATCACGGACGGCGAATGACGGCTACACCTTC,CASSQSRTANDGYTF
TRBD2,few,TRBV10-3,TRBJ2-3,TGTGCCATCAGTGAGTCGGCTAGCGGGAGGGGGAAAGATACGCAGTATTTT,CAISESASGRGKDTQYF
TRBD2,NA,TRBV2,TRBJ2-7,TGTGCCAGCAGTGCCGGACTAGCGGGAGTTGAAGGATACGAGCAGTACTTC,CASSAGLAGVEGYEQYF
TRBD2,NA,TRBV18,TRBJ2-5,TGTGCCAGCTCACCCGAAAAGCGGGAGGGCCGAGAGACCCAGTACTTC,CASSPEKREGRETQYF
TRBD1,NA,TRBV5-4,TRBJ1-1,TGTGCCAGCAGCTTGGGGGTAACAGGGGATGCGGTCGCTGAAGCTTTCTTT,CASSLGVTGDAVAEAFF
TRBD1,NA,TRBV4-3,TRBJ2-5,TGCGCCAGCAGCCAAGGGGGGACAGTCCAAGAGACCCAGTACTTC,CASSQGGTVQETQYF
TRBD1,NA,TRBV28,TRBJ1-3,TGTGCCAGCAGTGGACAGGGGGCGCGGGGAAACACCATATATTTT,CASSGQGARGNTIYF
NA,once,TRBV30,TRBJ2-7,TGTGCCTGGAGCTCTAGATACACGGCCAGCTCCTACGAGCAGTACTTC,CAWSSRYTASSYEQYF
TRBD1,NA,TRBV6-1,TRBJ2-7,TGTGCCAGCAGTGAAGGGTGGTCAGGGGGTATCGACGAGCAGTACTTC,CASSEGWSGGIDEQYF
TRBD1,many,TRBV6-5,TRBJ2-7,TGTGCCAGCAGCACAGGGGCGAGGGGGTACGAGCAGTACTTC,CASSTGARGYEQYF
TRBD1,few,TRBV5-4,TRBJ2-6,TGTGCCAGCAGCCCCACAGGGGATGGCTCTGGGGCCAACGTCCTGACTTTC,CASSPTGDGSGANVLTF
TRBD2,NA,TRBV6-4,TRBJ2-3,TGTGCCAGCAGTGATGGGCTAGCGGGAGGGGCCGATACGCAGTATTTT,CASSDGLAGGADTQYF
NA,NA,TRBV30,TRBJ1-1,TGTGCCTGGAGTGTACCTGACGGATACACTGAAGCTTTCTTT,CAWSVPDGYTEAFF
NA,NA,TRBV11-3,TRBJ2-1,TGTGCCAGCAGCTTAGATGGGTGGCAGCAGTTCTTC,CASSLDGWQQFF
NA,NA,TRBV9,TRBJ2-7,TGTGCCAGCAGCCGGCAGGGAGGCTACGAGCAGTACTTC,CASSRQGGYEQYF
NA,NA,TRBV28,TRBJ1-2,TGTGCCAGCAGTTTTACGGCAGTCCGCTATGGCTACACCTTC,CASSFTAVRYGYTF